This TCR beta chain derives from a study of shared clonotypes between healthy human individuals (dated by TCRdb to 2019 to 2021). Some background on the complete study: A couple of women and three men aged 18 to 49 years were included in the cohort. To increase sequencing depth and limit assay-specific biases, different laboratories used diverse techniques to prepare libraries and sequence TCR repertoires. To estimate repertoire size and how much clonotype sharing occurs between individuals, the study deeply sequenced the blood TCR repertoires of five healthy adults. For each donor, CD4 naive and CD4 memory were each run on three plates, CD8 naive on two plates, and CD8 memory on one plate. Per donor, leukapheresis produced somewhere between about 0.8 and 9.5 billion PBMCs.

Using the deep immunoSEQ assay, multiplex PCR amplified TCR CDR3 regions from genomic DNA. Extracted genomic DNA from each cell subset was distributed evenly across all wells of several immunoSEQ 96-well plates, and each plate was treated as a replicate. For sorted subsets, around 200 ng genomic DNA, equal to about 30,000 T cell genomes, was loaded into each replicate PCR. Purified libraries were measured with a Qubit 3.0 fluorometer, size-checked on a Bioanalyzer 2100, and measured again with the KAPA Library Quantification kit. Every immunoSEQ 96-well plate was sequenced on a dedicated single-read 150-cycle Illumina NextSeq 550 flow cell. On the authors' methods: Because the immunoSEQ output included only junctional sequences and no quality scores, the filtering could not be the same as the filtering used for full-length reads. To assign V/J genes and CDR3, sequences were annotated using PyIR, a Python wrapper for IgBLAST v1.9, with IMGT germline references. Reads were filtered out if the reads had weak V/J assignments (E-value above 1e-6), no CDR3, stop codons, out-of-frame junctions, or ambiguous translated residues. V3J clonotypes were defined as sequences sharing an identical inferred V gene, J gene, and CDR3 amino acid sequence. Percentage overlap between repertoires was computed as shared unique clonotypes divided by the size of the smaller repertoire. Richness of each repertoire was evaluated using RTK rarefaction, the Chao1 estimator, and Recon v2.1 estimates of unobserved clonotypes. OLGA was used to compute generation probabilities for all TCRbeta clonotypes that the gDNA method yielded from a handful of donors. The table was pulled from immuneACCESS by TCRdb, which kept in-frame rearrangements only. Such tables lose some clones; where checked, under half of the loss comes from unresolved V genes, and the rest has no known cause. The V and J calls and clone size were taken over from that table, and D and trimming were inferred from the DNA. For this sample there are over a million clones; about 77% appear just once. About 1.5% of the sample lies in the top ten.

The CDR3, cysteine through phenylalanine, is 15 amino acids long. Left in the record is the CDR3 DNA by itself, 45 bases read in frame from the first base. V loses 5 bases at its end and J loses 7 bases; junction bases beyond the gene matches: 8. CDR1 SGHTA and CDR2 FQGNSA are derived from the germline V gene. Study-wide findings and limitations: Pairwise subsampling led to the expectation that sequencing depth would affect the degree of clonotype sharing among donors. Sampling was limited to blood, and TCR repertoires in tissue likely differ from TCR repertoires in blood. Compared with non-shared clonotypes, clonotypes shared by all four sorted-subset donors had higher generation probabilities. Estimated clonotype richness was generally larger for naive than for memory subsets. Even with the large sequencing depth, rarefaction of the sorted-subset datasets indicated that sequencing was incomplete. The small number of donors limited the genetic and exposure-history diversity represented. Sharing across several donors was observed for approximately 5% of naive CD4, over 3% of naive CD8, 2% to 2.5% of memory CD4, and approximately 0.41% of memory CD8 clonotypes.

Note on this clone: Its recognized antigen is unknown. No qualities accompany the bases; no much larger clone lies one base away.

The donors were healthy, HIV-negative adults who had no recently reported acute infections or vaccinations. All donors were Caucasian adults living in Nashville, Tennessee, USA. Magnetic negative selection was used to enrich CD4+ T cells, after which naive cells were positively selected on CD45RA and the negative fraction became the memory subset. Blood was obtained by leukapheresis, after which PBMCs were separated by Ficoll-Histopaque density gradient centrifugation and cryopreserved in liquid nitrogen vapor phase. Analytical flow cytometry was used to check the purity and quantity of each magnetically sorted T cell population. Each sorted fraction had its genomic DNA isolated and then quantified by UV absorbance on a Nanodrop 2000c.

Sequences were obtained from memory CD4+ T cells sorted from blood. The sample's cell subset or site label, in plain terms: CD45RA-negative fraction. This receptor was taken from a man younger than 35 in good health. The chain joins TRBV7-2 to TRBJ2-3; 11 nucleotides in the junction match TRBD1. The DNA sequence follows: TGTGCCAGCAGCCTCGGGACAGGGGGAGGGAATACGCAGTATTTT. This translates into CASSLGTGGGNTQYF.